A selection of T cell receptor beta chains follows, all from one sample in a study of T cells in Graves' hyperthyroidism and ophthalmopathy. TCRdb re-derived calls from the multiplex PCR reads in MiXCR, one entry per CDR3 protein. The sample includes 480,000 or so distinct CDR3 sequences, over 45% of them seen just once. The sequenced sample consisted of peripheral blood or thyroid tissue (not recorded which). The receptors derive from an adult woman with Graves' disease, either hyperthyroidism or ophthalmopathy (not recorded which). Each CDR3 is given with its conserved first and last residue. A D gene is named only where the DNA matches it firmly. Only part of the rows carry a size: once, few, many, or a class if the clone is expanded.

abundance: .; j_gene: TRBJ2-5; v_gene: TRBV5-1; d_gene: .; CDR3nt: TGCGCCAGCAGCCAAGAGGCAGGAACGGGAGAGACCCAGTACTTC; CDR3aa: CASSQEAGTGETQYF
abundance: .; j_gene: TRBJ1-2; v_gene: TRBV28; d_gene: TRBD1; CDR3nt: TGTGCCAGCAGGGACCGGGCGGGACAGACAGACTATGGCTACACCTTC; CDR3aa: CASRDRAGQTDYGYTF
abundance: .; j_gene: TRBJ1-5; v_gene: TRBV2; d_gene: .; CDR3nt: TGTGCCAGCAGCGGGACTAGCGGGACACGGCATTTT; CDR3aa: CASSGTSGTRHF
abundance: .; j_gene: TRBJ1-1; v_gene: TRBV29-1; d_gene: .; CDR3nt: TGCAGCGTTGGAGGGTTTACTGAAGCTTTCTTT; CDR3aa: CSVGGFTEAFF
abundance: .; j_gene: TRBJ1-3; v_gene: TRBV2; d_gene: .; CDR3nt: TGTGCTAGGGAACGCTCTGGAAACACCATATATTTT; CDR3aa: CARERSGNTIYF
abundance: few; j_gene: TRBJ1-3; v_gene: TRBV7-2; d_gene: .; CDR3nt: TGTGCCAGCAGGGCAGGACTCTCTGGAAACACCATATATTTT; CDR3aa: CASRAGLSGNTIYF
abundance: few; j_gene: TRBJ2-6; v_gene: TRBV30; d_gene: .; CDR3nt: TGTGCCTGGAGTGTTAAACTCTCTGGGGCCAACGTCCTGACTTTC; CDR3aa: CAWSVKLSGANVLTF
abundance: .; j_gene: TRBJ1-4; v_gene: TRBV12-3/TRBV12-4; d_gene: TRBD1; CDR3nt: TGTGCCAGCAGCTCGACAGGGGGCTTTGAAAAACTGTTTTTT; CDR3aa: CASSSTGGFEKLFF
abundance: .; j_gene: TRBJ1-5; v_gene: TRBV29-1; d_gene: .; CDR3nt: TGCAGCGTTAAAACAGGCAATCAGCCCCAGCATTTT; CDR3aa: CSVKTGNQPQHF
abundance: many; j_gene: TRBJ1-1; v_gene: TRBV29-1; d_gene: TRBD1; CDR3nt: TGCAGCACTGACAGGGTGAACACTGAAGCTTTCTTT; CDR3aa: CSTDRVNTEAFF
abundance: .; j_gene: TRBJ2-7; v_gene: TRBV25-1; d_gene: TRBD1; CDR3nt: TGTGCCAGCTCACCCCTAACAGGGGCCGAGCAGTACTTC; CDR3aa: CASSPLTGAEQYF
abundance: .; j_gene: TRBJ1-4; v_gene: TRBV25-1; d_gene: TRBD1; CDR3nt: TGTGCCAGCAGGAGGGACAGGGGTTCAGGAAAACTGTTTTTT; CDR3aa: CASRRDRGSGKLFF
abundance: .; j_gene: TRBJ2-6; v_gene: TRBV10-3; d_gene: .; CDR3nt: TGTGCCATCAGCCCGTGGGGGGGCGCTGGGGCCAACGTCCTGACTTTC; CDR3aa: CAISPWGGAGANVLTF
abundance: .; j_gene: TRBJ2-7; v_gene: TRBV29-1; d_gene: TRBD1; CDR3nt: TGCAGCGTGGCCCGGGACAGGAACTACGAGCAGTACTTC; CDR3aa: CSVARDRNYEQYF
abundance: many; j_gene: TRBJ2-6; v_gene: TRBV20-1; d_gene: .; CDR3nt: TGCAGTGCTAGAGATCGCCGCGGGGAAGCTGGGGCCAACGTCCTGACTTTC; CDR3aa: CSARDRRGEAGANVLTF
abundance: many; j_gene: TRBJ1-2; v_gene: TRBV7-2; d_gene: .; CDR3nt: TGTGCCAGCAGCTATGACCGTCTAAACTATGGCTACACCTTC; CDR3aa: CASSYDRLNYGYTF
abundance: many; j_gene: TRBJ2-5; v_gene: TRBV20-1; d_gene: .; CDR3nt: TGCAGTGCTAGAGATGATGGTAGGGGAGAGACCCAGTACTTC; CDR3aa: CSARDDGRGETQYF
abundance: few; j_gene: TRBJ1-1; v_gene: TRBV12-3/TRBV12-4; d_gene: .; CDR3nt: TGTGCCAGCGGAATGGGACGATTTGACGGCACTGAAGCTTTCTTT; CDR3aa: CASGMGRFDGTEAFF
abundance: few; j_gene: TRBJ2-2; v_gene: TRBV25-1; d_gene: .; CDR3nt: TGTGCCAGAGCCGACATAGGCACCGGGGAGCTGTTTTTT; CDR3aa: CARADIGTGELFF
abundance: many; j_gene: TRBJ1-1; v_gene: TRBV19; d_gene: TRBD1; CDR3nt: TGTGCCAGTACTCCGGGACAGGGCAACACTGAAGCTTTCTTT; CDR3aa: CASTPGQGNTEAFF
abundance: once; j_gene: TRBJ1-1; v_gene: TRBV7-2; d_gene: .; CDR3nt: TGTGCCAGCAGGATCTCGTGGGGTTTGAACACTGAAGCTTTCTTT; CDR3aa: CASRISWGLNTEAFF
abundance: many; j_gene: TRBJ1-5; v_gene: TRBV29-1; d_gene: TRBD1; CDR3nt: TGCAGCGTTGTAGGAACAGGGGGCAGCAATCAGCCCCAGCATTTT; CDR3aa: CSVVGTGGSNQPQHF
abundance: many; j_gene: TRBJ1-5; v_gene: TRBV2; d_gene: TRBD1; CDR3nt: TGTGCCAGCACCCAAGACAGGGTCAATCAGCCCCAGCATTTT; CDR3aa: CASTQDRVNQPQHF
abundance: .; j_gene: TRBJ2-7; v_gene: TRBV19; d_gene: .; CDR3nt: TGTGCCAGTAATATCCCTGGGGGCGCCGTCTACGAGCAGTACTTC; CDR3aa: CASNIPGGAVYEQYF
abundance: .; j_gene: TRBJ2-3; v_gene: TRBV24-1; d_gene: .; CDR3nt: TGTGCCACCACAGGAGGGGCCGCGGATACGCAGTATTTT; CDR3aa: CATTGGAADTQYF
abundance: many; j_gene: TRBJ2-7; v_gene: TRBV20-1; d_gene: TRBD1; CDR3nt: TGCAGTGCCAGGGGGCTTAAAAATTTCTACGAGCAGTACTTC; CDR3aa: CSARGLKNFYEQYF
abundance: many; j_gene: TRBJ2-7; v_gene: TRBV5-4; d_gene: .; CDR3nt: TGTGCCAGCAGCTTCGAAGGACAACCCCTCCGCGAGCAGTACTTC; CDR3aa: CASSFEGQPLREQYF
abundance: .; j_gene: TRBJ1-1; v_gene: TRBV19; d_gene: TRBD1; CDR3nt: TGTGCCAGTAGTGGGACAGCCATGAACACTGAAGCTTTCTTT; CDR3aa: CASSGTAMNTEAFF
abundance: few; j_gene: TRBJ1-1; v_gene: TRBV2; d_gene: .; CDR3nt: TGTGCCAGCAGTTGGGGGGCGAGGGCCACTGAAGCTTTCTTT; CDR3aa: CASSWGARATEAFF
abundance: .; j_gene: TRBJ2-7; v_gene: TRBV7-9; d_gene: TRBD2; CDR3nt: TGTGCCAGTAGACCTAGCGGGACAGTTGGAGAGCAGTACTTC; CDR3aa: CASRPSGTVGEQYF
abundance: .; j_gene: TRBJ1-2; v_gene: TRBV7-3; d_gene: .; CDR3nt: TGTGCCAGCAGCGTAGGGACTTTAAAAGGAAACTATGGCTACACCTTC; CDR3aa: CASSVGTLKGNYGYTF
abundance: .; j_gene: TRBJ1-2; v_gene: TRBV12-3/TRBV12-4; d_gene: TRBD1; CDR3nt: TGTGCCAGCAGCCCCAGACAAGGACAGGTAGCTAACTATGGCTACACCTTC; CDR3aa: CASSPRQGQVANYGYTF
abundance: many; j_gene: TRBJ2-5; v_gene: TRBV6-6; d_gene: .; CDR3nt: TGTGCCAGCAGTTACTCGAGCAGACAGACCCAGTACTTC; CDR3aa: CASSYSSRQTQYF
abundance: .; j_gene: TRBJ1-2; v_gene: TRBV12-3/TRBV12-4; d_gene: .; CDR3nt: TGTGCCAGCAGTTTAAGTTCGAGTGACGGCTACACCTTC; CDR3aa: CASSLSSSDGYTF
abundance: .; j_gene: TRBJ2-5; v_gene: TRBV6-5; d_gene: .; CDR3nt: TGTGCCAGCAGTTCCAGGGGTGACTCCCATGAGACCCAGTACTTC; CDR3aa: CASSSRGDSHETQYF
abundance: .; j_gene: TRBJ2-2; v_gene: TRBV15; d_gene: .; CDR3nt: TGTGCCACCAGCAGCCCGCGGCCCTTAGACACCGGGGAGCTGTTTTTT; CDR3aa: CATSSPRPLDTGELFF
abundance: .; j_gene: TRBJ1-1; v_gene: TRBV29-1; d_gene: .; CDR3nt: TGCAGCAGCTTAGCCAGAATGAACACTGAAGCTTTCTTT; CDR3aa: CSSLARMNTEAFF
abundance: once; j_gene: TRBJ2-7; v_gene: TRBV7-2; d_gene: TRBD2; CDR3nt: TGTGCCAGCAACTTAGCGCGACTAGCGGGGTACGAGCAGTACTTC; CDR3aa: CASNLARLAGYEQYF
abundance: .; j_gene: TRBJ2-7; v_gene: TRBV9; d_gene: TRBD1; CDR3nt: TGTGCCAGCAGCATGGGACAGGTGGTAAACGAGCAGTACTTC; CDR3aa: CASSMGQVVNEQYF
abundance: many; j_gene: TRBJ1-1; v_gene: TRBV10-3; d_gene: .; CDR3nt: TGTGCCATCAAGATTTCTGGGGAAACTGAAGCTTTCTTT; CDR3aa: CAIKISGETEAFF
abundance: few; j_gene: TRBJ2-7; v_gene: TRBV4-1; d_gene: .; CDR3nt: TGCGCCAGCAGCCAAGAACTAAAGAATGTCGAGAGGTCGGCCTACGAGCAGTACTTC; CDR3aa: CASSQELKNVERSAYEQYF
abundance: many; j_gene: TRBJ1-1; v_gene: TRBV9; d_gene: .; CDR3nt: TGTGCCAGCAGCGCCGGGTGGAGGGGTAGGTCTGAAGCTTTCTTT; CDR3aa: CASSAGWRGRSEAFF
abundance: many; j_gene: TRBJ2-5; v_gene: TRBV20-1; d_gene: TRBD2; CDR3nt: TGCAGTGCGTTATCCGGGACTACCCAAGAGACCCAGTACTTC; CDR3aa: CSALSGTTQETQYF
abundance: many; j_gene: TRBJ1-2; v_gene: TRBV4-3; d_gene: TRBD1; CDR3nt: TGCGCCAGCAGCCAAGAACCATCCAGGGGGGCCTATGGCTACACCTTC; CDR3aa: CASSQEPSRGAYGYTF
abundance: many; j_gene: TRBJ1-2; v_gene: TRBV7-9; d_gene: .; CDR3nt: TGTGCCAGCAGCTTATTCGTGACCGGCTACACCTTC; CDR3aa: CASSLFVTGYTF
abundance: .; j_gene: TRBJ1-2; v_gene: TRBV29-1; d_gene: .; CDR3nt: TGCAGCCTTGGCCAAGGGGGGGACGATGGCTACACCTTC; CDR3aa: CSLGQGGDDGYTF
abundance: few; j_gene: TRBJ1-1; v_gene: TRBV2; d_gene: .; CDR3nt: TGTGCCAGCACGCGAAGACCGAACACTGAAGCTTTCTTT; CDR3aa: CASTRRPNTEAFF
abundance: many; j_gene: TRBJ2-5; v_gene: TRBV29-1; d_gene: .; CDR3nt: TGCAGCGTTGCAGCGGCTAGCCTAGGGGAGACCCAGTACTTC; CDR3aa: CSVAAASLGETQYF
abundance: many; j_gene: TRBJ2-2; v_gene: TRBV2; d_gene: .; CDR3nt: TGTGCCAGCAGTGTTGGCAGGGCGGGCACCGGGGAGCTGTTTTTT; CDR3aa: CASSVGRAGTGELFF
abundance: many; j_gene: TRBJ2-7; v_gene: TRBV7-9; d_gene: .; CDR3nt: TGTGCCAGCAGCTCCACTAGTAGGGGCTACGAGCAGTACTTC; CDR3aa: CASSSTSRGYEQYF
abundance: .; j_gene: TRBJ1-5; v_gene: TRBV2; d_gene: .; CDR3nt: TGTGCCAGCTTAGGGCCAGATTATAGCAATCAGCCCCAGCATTTT; CDR3aa: CASLGPDYSNQPQHF
abundance: many; j_gene: TRBJ2-3; v_gene: TRBV9; d_gene: .; CDR3nt: TGTGCCAGCAGCCCCATCCGTGGCGTAGATACGCAGTATTTT; CDR3aa: CASSPIRGVDTQYF
abundance: .; j_gene: TRBJ2-2; v_gene: TRBV4-1; d_gene: .; CDR3nt: TGCGCCAGCAGCCACCACCGGGAGCTGTTTTTT; CDR3aa: CASSHHRELFF
abundance: .; j_gene: TRBJ2-3; v_gene: TRBV6-2/TRBV6-3; d_gene: TRBD2; CDR3nt: TGTGCCAGCAGTCTCGGGGGGGCCGCAGATACGCAGTATTTT; CDR3aa: CASSLGGAADTQYF
abundance: .; j_gene: TRBJ1-5; v_gene: TRBV20-1; d_gene: .; CDR3nt: TGCAGTGCTAGAGAGGGTCAGCCCCAGCATTTT; CDR3aa: CSAREGQPQHF